This T cell receptor (beta chain) was captured by sequencing in a study of blood T cell repertoires in COVID-19. On the study more broadly: Nucleic acid was either cDNA or gDNA, and it came from T cells, B-cell-depleted T cells, or PBMCs.

In the original analysis: Researchers report that nucleated cell counts were estimated from reference gene primer amplification. Clones were sequenced by immunoSEQ multiplex PCR, and TCRdb holds only the in-frame ones, with some missing. V and J calls and clone size are as listed in that table; D and trimming were resolved from the DNA. Of about 270,000 clones listed, approximately 91% are singletons. Sequenced: PBMCs or T cells enriched from blood (not recorded which). The receptor comes from a woman in her 40s with acute COVID-19.

The CDR3 here is CASSLGAGGGTEAFF. CDR3 coding DNA: TGTGCCAGCAGCTTAGGGGCAGGGGGAGGCACTGAAGCTTTCTTT. J is TRBJ1-1 and V is TRBV7-3; 7 bases are a match to TRBD1. V trimming: 2 bases; J trimming: 4 bases; junction bases outside the gene matches: 7. Germline CDR1 and CDR2: SGHTA and FQGTGA. The CDR3 has 15 residues.